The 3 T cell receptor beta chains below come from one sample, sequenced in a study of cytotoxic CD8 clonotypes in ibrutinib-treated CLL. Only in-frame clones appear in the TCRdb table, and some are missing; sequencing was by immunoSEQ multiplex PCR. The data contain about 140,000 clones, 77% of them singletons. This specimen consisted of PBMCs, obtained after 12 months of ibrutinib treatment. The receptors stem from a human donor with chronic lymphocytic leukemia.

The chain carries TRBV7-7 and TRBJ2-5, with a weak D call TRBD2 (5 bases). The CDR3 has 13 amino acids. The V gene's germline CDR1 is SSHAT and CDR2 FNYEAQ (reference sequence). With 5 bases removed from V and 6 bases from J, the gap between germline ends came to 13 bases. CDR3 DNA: TGTGCCAGCAGCCTCGACGGGGTGCAGACCCAGTACTTC. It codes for CASSLDGVQTQYF.

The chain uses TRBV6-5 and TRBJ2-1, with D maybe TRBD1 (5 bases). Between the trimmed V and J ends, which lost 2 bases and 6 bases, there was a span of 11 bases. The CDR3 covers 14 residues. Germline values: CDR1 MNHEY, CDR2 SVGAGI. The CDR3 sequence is CASSYGQGTNEQFF. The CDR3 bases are TGTGCCAGCAGTTACGGGCAGGGTACCAATGAGCAGTTCTTC.

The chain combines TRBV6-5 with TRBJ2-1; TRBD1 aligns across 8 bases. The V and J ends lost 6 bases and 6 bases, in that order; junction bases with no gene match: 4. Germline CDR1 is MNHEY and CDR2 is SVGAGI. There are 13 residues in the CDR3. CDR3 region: CASRRTGRNEQFF. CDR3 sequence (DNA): TGTGCCAGCAGGCGGACAGGGCGCAATGAGCAGTTCTTC.